This T cell receptor (beta chain) was identified during a study of OX40 agonist ivuxolimab in advanced cancers. Across the study: While on treatment, patients had intravenous ivuxolimab at 0.01 to 10 mg/kg every 2 weeks. Enrolled patients in dose escalation had cancers that were hepatocellular carcinoma, melanoma, renal cell or head and neck cancer.

TCRdb's table, derived via immunoSEQ multiplex PCR, lists solely in-frame clones and lacks some. The profile covers more than 60,000 clones, with roughly 80% appearing a single time and less than 4.5% taken by the ten largest. Regarding this clone: The antigen remains unidentified.

Deletions cut 6 bases from V and 1 base from J, with 20 bases between. The CDR3 is 17 amino acids. Germline CDR1 and CDR2: LNHNV and YYDKDF (reference sequence). Study-wide points: CD4+ and CD8+ T cells in blood underwent clonal expansion by week 6 at 0.1 to 3.0 mg/kg.

If patients had autoimmune disease history or systemic immunosuppression, they were excluded. The origin of this receptor is an adult with an advanced solid tumor such as melanoma, head and neck, liver or kidney cancer. The chain has TRBV15 and TRBJ2-3, with TRBD2 as a possible D gene (6 bases). The source material was CD4+ or CD8+ T cells sorted from blood, sampled in a trial of the OX40 agonist ivuxolimab. The CDR3 spells CATRGWVGSGRTDTQYF. The DNA for the CDR3 is TGTGCCACCAGAGGATGGGTCGGGAGTGGTCGCACAGATACGCAGTATTTT.